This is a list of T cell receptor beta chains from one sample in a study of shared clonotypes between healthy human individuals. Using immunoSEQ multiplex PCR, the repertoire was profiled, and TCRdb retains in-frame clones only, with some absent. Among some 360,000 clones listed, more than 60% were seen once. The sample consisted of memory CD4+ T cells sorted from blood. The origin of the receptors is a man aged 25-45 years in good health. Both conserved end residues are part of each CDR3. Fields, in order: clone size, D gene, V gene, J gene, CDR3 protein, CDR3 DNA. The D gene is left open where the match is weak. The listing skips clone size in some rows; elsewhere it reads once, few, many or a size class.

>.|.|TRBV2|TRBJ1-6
CASSEGVYSPLHF
TGTGCCAGCAGTGAGGGAGTTTATTCACCCCTCCACTTT
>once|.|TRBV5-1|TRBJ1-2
CASSLDSNYGYTF
TGCGCCAGCAGCTTAGACAGTAACTATGGCTACACCTTC
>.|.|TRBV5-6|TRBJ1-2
CASSPGDYGYTF
TGTGCCAGCAGCCCAGGGGACTATGGCTACACCTTC
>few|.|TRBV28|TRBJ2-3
CASSFGGSGDTQYF
TGTGCCAGCAGTTTTGGGGGCTCTGGAGATACGCAGTATTTT
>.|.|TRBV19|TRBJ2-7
CASSMGRMPGSPYEQYF
TGTGCCAGTAGTATGGGGAGGATGCCCGGGAGTCCCTACGAGCAGTACTTC
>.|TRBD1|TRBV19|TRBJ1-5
CATRRGGQGTFNQPQHF
TGTGCAACCAGACGAGGGGGACAGGGCACCTTTAATCAGCCCCAGCATTTT
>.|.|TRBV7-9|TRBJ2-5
CASRRQPGQEGETQYF
TGTGCCAGCAGGCGGCAACCGGGACAAGAGGGGGAGACCCAGTACTTC
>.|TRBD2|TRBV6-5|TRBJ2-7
CASSLSGTSGSYEQYF
TGTGCCAGCAGTTTATCCGGGACTAGCGGGAGCTACGAGCAGTACTTC
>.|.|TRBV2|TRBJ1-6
CASSGSYRLNSPLHF
TGTGCCAGCAGTGGGTCGTACAGGTTGAATTCACCCCTCCACTTT
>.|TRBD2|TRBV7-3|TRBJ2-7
CASSLDSGRFYEQYF
TGTGCCAGCAGCTTAGATAGCGGGAGATTCTACGAGCAGTACTTC
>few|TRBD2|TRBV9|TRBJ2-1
CASSVGGRGGNEQFF
TGTGCCAGCAGCGTAGGAGGGAGGGGAGGCAATGAGCAGTTCTTC
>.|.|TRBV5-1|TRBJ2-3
CASSLASATDTQYF
TGCGCCAGCAGCTTGGCTAGCGCCACAGATACGCAGTATTTT
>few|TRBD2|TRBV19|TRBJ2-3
CASTELAGDSDTQYF
TGTGCCAGTACCGAACTAGCGGGAGACTCAGATACGCAGTATTTT
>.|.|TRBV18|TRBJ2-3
CASSPPSRLTQYF
TGTGCCAGCTCACCACCAAGTAGGCTAACGCAGTATTTT
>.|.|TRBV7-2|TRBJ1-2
CASSLKGPLNYGYTF
TGTGCCAGCAGCTTAAAGGGGCCGCTTAACTATGGCTACACCTTC
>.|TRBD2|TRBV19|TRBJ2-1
CASSTTSGRQNEQFF
TGTGCCAGTAGTACGACTAGCGGGAGACAGAATGAGCAGTTCTTC
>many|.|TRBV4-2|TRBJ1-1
CASSLNPTGLNTEAFF
TGTGCCAGCAGCCTTAATCCCACAGGGCTGAACACTGAAGCTTTCTTT
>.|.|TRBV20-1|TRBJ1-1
CSAREDRIF
TGCAGTGCTAGAGAAGACAGGATTTTT
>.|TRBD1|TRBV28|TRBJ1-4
CASSFADMDRAKLFF
TGTGCCAGCAGTTTTGCGGACATGGACAGGGCAAAACTGTTTTTT
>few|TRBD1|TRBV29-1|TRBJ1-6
CSYRDSHNSPLHF
TGCAGTTACCGGGACAGCCATAATTCACCCCTCCACTTT
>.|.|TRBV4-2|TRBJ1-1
CASSQVGSWKAFF
TGTGCCAGCAGCCAAGTAGGCAGTTGGAAAGCTTTCTTT
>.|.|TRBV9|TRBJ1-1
CASSVSGKEAFF
TGTGCCAGCAGCGTTTCTGGAAAGGAGGCTTTCTTT
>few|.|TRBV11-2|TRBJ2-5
CASSLVRGAFETQYF
TGTGCCAGCAGCTTAGTCCGGGGGGCTTTTGAGACCCAGTACTTC
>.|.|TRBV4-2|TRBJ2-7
CASSPGDMSYEQYF
TGTGCCAGCAGCCCCGGGGACATGAGCTACGAGCAGTACTTC
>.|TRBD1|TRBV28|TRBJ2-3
CASSSGGQGTDTQYF
TGTGCCAGCAGTTCAGGGGGCCAGGGAACAGATACGCAGTATTTT
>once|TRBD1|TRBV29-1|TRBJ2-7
CSQPVGTGESYEQYF
TGCAGCCAACCCGTCGGGACAGGGGAGTCCTACGAGCAGTACTTC
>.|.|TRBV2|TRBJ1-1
CATRASPVPEAFF
TGTGCCACTAGGGCATCGCCGGTGCCTGAAGCTTTCTTT
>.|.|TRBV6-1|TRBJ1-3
CASSEGTRSGNTIYF
TGTGCCAGCAGTGAGGGGACCCGCTCTGGAAACACCATATATTTT
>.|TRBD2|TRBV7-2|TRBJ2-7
CASSRTTSGSWSGQYF
TGTGCCAGCAGCCGAACTACTAGCGGGAGTTGGAGCGGGCAGTACTTC
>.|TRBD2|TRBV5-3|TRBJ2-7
CARFVYSGGYEQYF
TGTGCCAGATTTGTGTACTCGGGAGGCTACGAGCAGTACTTC
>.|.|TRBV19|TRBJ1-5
CASREERAGGKKPQHF
TGTGCCAGTAGGGAGGAAAGAGCGGGCGGGAAGAAGCCCCAGCATTTT
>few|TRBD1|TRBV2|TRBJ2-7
CASSEGRGKYEQYF
TGTGCCAGCAGTGAAGGCAGGGGGAAGTACGAGCAGTACTTC
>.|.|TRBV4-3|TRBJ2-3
CASSQAGVGGTDTQYF
TGCGCCAGCAGCCAAGCAGGGGTGGGAGGCACAGATACGCAGTATTTT
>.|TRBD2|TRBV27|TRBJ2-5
CASSLNGLAGVMGEETQYF
TGTGCCAGCAGTTTGAATGGACTAGCGGGAGTAATGGGGGAAGAGACCCAGTACTTC
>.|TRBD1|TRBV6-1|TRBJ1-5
CASIPLGQGNQPQHF
TGTGCCAGCATCCCACTTGGACAGGGCAATCAGCCCCAGCATTTT
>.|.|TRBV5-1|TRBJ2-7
CASSLVAGRGLGEQYF
TGCGCCAGCAGCTTAGTAGCCGGCAGGGGCCTGGGCGAGCAGTACTTC
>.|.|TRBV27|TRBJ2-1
CASSLSYGPNEQFF
TGTGCCAGCAGTTTATCCTACGGACCCAATGAGCAGTTCTTC
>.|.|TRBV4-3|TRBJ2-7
CASSQTSSEQYF
TGCGCCAGCAGCCAAACTAGCTCCGAGCAGTACTTC
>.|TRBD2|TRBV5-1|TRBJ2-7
CASSPGGTSGRVEQYF
TGCGCCAGCAGCCCCGGGGGGACTAGCGGGAGAGTCGAGCAGTACTTC
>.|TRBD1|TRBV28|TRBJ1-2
CASITYGDRGSYGYTF
TGTGCCAGCATCACCTACGGGGACAGGGGGAGCTATGGCTACACCTTC